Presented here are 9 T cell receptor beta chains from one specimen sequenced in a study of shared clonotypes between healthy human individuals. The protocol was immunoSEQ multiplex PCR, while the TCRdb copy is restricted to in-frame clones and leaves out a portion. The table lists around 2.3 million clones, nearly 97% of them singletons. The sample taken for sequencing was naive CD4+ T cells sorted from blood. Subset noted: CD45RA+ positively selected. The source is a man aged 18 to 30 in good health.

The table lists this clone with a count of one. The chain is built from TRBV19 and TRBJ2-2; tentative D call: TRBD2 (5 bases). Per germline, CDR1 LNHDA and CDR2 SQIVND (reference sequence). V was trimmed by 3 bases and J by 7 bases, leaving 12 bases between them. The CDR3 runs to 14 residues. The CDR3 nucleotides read TGTGCCAGTAGTATGGGAGAACGGGTCGGGGAGCTGTTTTTT. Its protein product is CASSMGERVGELFF.

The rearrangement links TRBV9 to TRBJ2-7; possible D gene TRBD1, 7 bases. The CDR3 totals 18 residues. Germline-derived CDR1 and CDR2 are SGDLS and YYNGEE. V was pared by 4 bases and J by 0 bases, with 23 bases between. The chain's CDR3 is CASSPRGQGDSYSYEQYF. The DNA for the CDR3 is TGTGCCAGCAGCCCTCGGGGGCAGGGGGATTCATACTCCTACGAGCAGTACTTC.

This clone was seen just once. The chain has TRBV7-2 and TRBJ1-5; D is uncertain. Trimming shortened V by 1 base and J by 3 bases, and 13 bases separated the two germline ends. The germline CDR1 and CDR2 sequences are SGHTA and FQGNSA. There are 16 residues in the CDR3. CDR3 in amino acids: CASSLDWGGANQPQHF. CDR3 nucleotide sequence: TGTGCCAGCAGCTTAGACTGGGGTGGAGCCAATCAGCCCCAGCATTTT.

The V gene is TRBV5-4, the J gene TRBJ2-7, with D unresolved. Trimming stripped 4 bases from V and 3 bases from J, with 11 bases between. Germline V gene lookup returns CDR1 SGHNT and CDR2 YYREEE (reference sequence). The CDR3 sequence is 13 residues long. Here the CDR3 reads CASSRLGNYEQYF. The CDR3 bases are TGTGCCAGCAGCCGCCTCGGAAACTACGAGCAGTACTTC.

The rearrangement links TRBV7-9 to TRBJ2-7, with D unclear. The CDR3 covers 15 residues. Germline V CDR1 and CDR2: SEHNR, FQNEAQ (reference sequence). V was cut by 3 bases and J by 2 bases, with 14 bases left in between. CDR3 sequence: CASSLVGHHAYEQYF. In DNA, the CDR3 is TGTGCCAGCAGCTTGGTGGGCCATCACGCCTACGAGCAGTACTTC. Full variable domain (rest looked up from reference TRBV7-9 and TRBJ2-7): DTGVSQNPRHKITKRGQNVTFRCDPISEHNRLYWYRQTLGQGPEFLTYFQNEAQLEKSRLLSDRFSAERPKGSFSTLEIQRTEQGDSAMYLCASSLVGHHAYEQYFGPGTRLTVT.

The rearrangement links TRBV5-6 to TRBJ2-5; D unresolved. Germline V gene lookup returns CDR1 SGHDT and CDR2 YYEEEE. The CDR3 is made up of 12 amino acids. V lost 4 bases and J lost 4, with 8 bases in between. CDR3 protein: CASSGPGETQYF. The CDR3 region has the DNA TGTGCCAGCAGCGGTCCTGGAGAGACCCAGTACTTC.

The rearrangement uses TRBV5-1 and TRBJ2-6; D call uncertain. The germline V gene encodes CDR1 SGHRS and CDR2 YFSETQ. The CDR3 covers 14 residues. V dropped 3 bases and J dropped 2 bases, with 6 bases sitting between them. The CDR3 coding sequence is TGCGCCAGCAGCTCGGTCCCTGGGGCCAACGTCCTGACTTTC. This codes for CASSSVPGANVLTF.

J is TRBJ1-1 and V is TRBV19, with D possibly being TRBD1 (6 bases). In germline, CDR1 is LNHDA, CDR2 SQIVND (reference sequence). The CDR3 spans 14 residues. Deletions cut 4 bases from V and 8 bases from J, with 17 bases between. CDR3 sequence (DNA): TGTGCCAGTAGTAGGAACAGGGAGACCACCGAAGCTTTCTTT. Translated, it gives CASSRNRETTEAFF.

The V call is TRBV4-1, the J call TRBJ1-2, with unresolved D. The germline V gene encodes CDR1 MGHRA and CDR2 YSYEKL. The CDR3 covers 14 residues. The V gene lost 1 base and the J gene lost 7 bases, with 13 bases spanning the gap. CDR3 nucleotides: TGCGCCAGCAGCCAAGTATGGGAGGACTCTGGCTACACCTTC. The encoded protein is CASSQVWEDSGYTF.